The 29 T cell receptor beta chains listed next were all sequenced from one sample in a study of identical twins. TCRdb re-called the 5' RACE reads with MiXCR, one entry per CDR3 protein. The profile shows about 700,000 distinct CDR3 sequences, approximately 6% of them singletons. Specimen: naive T cells sorted from blood. Receptors were obtained from a man aged 18 to 29 in good health.

This clonotype has at least ten counts. The chain uses TRBV27 and TRBJ1-4, with D perhaps TRBD1 (5 bases). Germline CDR1 MNHEY, CDR2 SMNVEV (reference sequence). The CDR3 runs to 14 residues. V gave up 3 bases and J gave up 5 bases, with 10 bases separating them. As DNA, the CDR3 is TGTGCCAGCAGTTTTCAGGGCAGGAATGAAAAACTGTTTTTT. Translation gives CASSFQGRNEKLFF.

This clonotype showed up many times. The rearrangement links TRBV15 to TRBJ1-1, with a tentative D call TRBD1 (5 bases). Germline V gene sequence: CDR1 LNHNV, CDR2 YYDKDF (reference sequence). The CDR3 extends over 15 amino acids. V dropped 0 bases and J dropped 3 bases, with 11 bases sitting between them. The DNA for the CDR3 is TGTGCCACCAGCAGAGAGGGGGTAAGGTACACTGAAGCTTTCTTT. Encoded protein: CATSREGVRYTEAFF.

About this clonotype itself: The CDR3 does not end in the conserved phenylalanine or tryptophan, so this is likely a read error. The V gene is TRBV30, the J gene TRBJ1-1; TRBD1 agrees at 7 bases. Germline CDR1 reads GTSNPN; CDR2 reads SVGIG (reference sequence). The CDR3 is 14 amino acids. V trimming: 3 bases; J trimming: 1 base; junction bases outside the gene matches: 5. CDR3 nucleotide sequence: TGTGCCTGGAGGAGACAGGGAGGGAACACTGAAGCTTTCCTT. It encodes CAWRRQGGNTEAFL.

This clonotype was detected ten times or more. This rearrangement joins TRBV7-3 to TRBJ2-5; 9 bases are shared with TRBD2. CDR3 size: 13 residues. Germline lookup yields CDR1 SGHTA and CDR2 FQGTGA. Germline trimming cut 5 bases from V and 5 bases from J; bases unmatched to any gene: 3. CDR3 coding DNA: TGTGCCAGCAGCATAAGCGGGAGGGAGACCCAGTACTTC. As protein: CASSISGRETQYF.

This chain uses TRBV12-3 or TRBV12-4 with TRBJ2-2, with D tentatively TRBD2 (5 bases). The germline V and J ends were trimmed by 7 bases and 1 base, with 16 bases remaining between them. The CDR3 totals 16 residues. CDR3 nucleotide sequence: TGTGCCAGCACCCCTCCCCCAGGAGGGAACACCGGGGAGCTGTTTTTT. Amino acid sequence: CASTPPPGGNTGELFF.

The CDR3 DNA is TGTGCCAGCAGCCCCCGAGAGGGAGCTTTCGGAAACACCATATATTTT. Its protein product is CASSPREGAFGNTIYF. The chain joins TRBV7-8 to TRBJ1-3; no clear D gene. The V gene lost 5 bases and the J gene lost 4 bases, with 18 bases spanning the gap. This CDR3 contains 16 residues. Germline CDR1 SGHVS, CDR2 FQNEAQ.

The sample holds many counts of this clonotype. The chain joins TRBV12-3 or TRBV12-4 to TRBJ2-1; 10 nucleotides line up with TRBD1. Losses at the gene ends were 8 bases for V and 3 bases for J; bases not matched to a gene: 4. The CDR3 length is 14 residues. The CDR3 here is CASLRDRGYNEQFF. The CDR3 DNA sequence: TGTGCCAGCCTCCGGGACAGGGGCTACAATGAGCAGTTCTTC.

As for this clonotype: A read error may be the cause here, since a much bigger clone is one base away. This chain joins TRBV28 and TRBJ2-2; D possibly corresponds to TRBD1 (6 bases). CDR1 MDHEN and CDR2 SYDVKM come from the germline V gene. Trimming left V 3 bases short and J 3 bases short, with 17 bases between. The CDR3 length is 17 residues. In DNA, the CDR3 is TGTGCCAGCAGTTTCGGAGGACAGAGCTGGGACACCGGGGAGCTGTTTTTT. It encodes CASSFGGQSWDTGELFF.

This clonotype was picked up a small number of times. The chain uses TRBV6-5 and TRBJ2-1; tentative D call: TRBD2 (6 bases). Deletions cut 0 bases from V and 5 bases from J, with 8 bases between. The CDR3 is 14 amino acids. Per germline, CDR1 MNHEY and CDR2 SVGAGI. The CDR3 nucleotides read TGTGCCAGCAGTTACTCGGCTAGCGACAATGAGCAGTTCTTC. Translating it yields CASSYSASDNEQFF.

This clonotype was recorded a few times. V and J are TRBV27 and TRBJ2-3; a possible D gene is TRBD2 (6 bases). V lost 5 bases, J lost 2 bases, and 20 bases lay in between. Germline loops: CDR1 MNHEY, CDR2 SMNVEV (reference sequence). The CDR3 loop spans 17 amino acids. CDR3 nucleotide sequence: TGTGCCAGCAGTCCCTTCGTGCGGAGGGATACCACAGATACGCAGTATTTT. Its protein is CASSPFVRRDTTDTQYF.

This clonotype was seen ten or more times. V is TRBV3-1 and J is TRBJ1-1, with D tentatively TRBD1 (6 bases). Trimming took off 1 base at V and 3 bases at J, with 9 bases between the two ends. The CDR3 has 14 amino acids. The germline V gene has CDR1 LGHDT and CDR2 YNNKEL (reference sequence). CDR3 region: CASSQGGGDTEAFF. CDR3 coding DNA: TGTGCCAGCAGCCAAGGGGGGGGCGACACTGAAGCTTTCTTT.

This clonotype was seen a few times. The genes are TRBV7-2 and TRBJ1-3; weak D call: TRBD1 (5 bases). The germline V and J ends were trimmed by 3 bases and 4 bases, with 13 bases remaining between them. Germline V lookup: CDR1 SGHTA, CDR2 FQGNSA. This CDR3 spans 15 amino acids. In nucleotides, the CDR3 is TGTGCCAGCAGCTTCAGCAGGGTGGGAGGAAACACCATATATTTT. Protein product: CASSFSRVGGNTIYF.

V is TRBV5-1 and J is TRBJ2-1, with D perhaps matching TRBD1 (6 bases). This CDR3 comprises 17 residues. CDR1 and CDR2 (germline): SGHRS, YFSETQ. Trimming removed 1 base from V and 3 bases from J, with 17 bases in between. CDR3: CASSLTGRRDHYNEQFF. The CDR3 DNA reads TGCGCCAGCAGCTTGACAGGGAGACGGGACCACTACAATGAGCAGTTCTTC.

This clonotype has at least ten counts. The chain couples TRBV18 to TRBJ1-6, with 10 bases identical to TRBD1. Germline CDR1 and CDR2: KGHSH and LQKENI. V was clipped by 1 base and J by 8 bases; unmatched bases: 11. The CDR3 totals 18 residues. As DNA, the CDR3 is TGTGCCAGCTCACCACTACCCGGGTCCGGGACAGGGGATTCACCCCTCCACTTT. Protein: CASSPLPGSGTGDSPLHF.

This chain links TRBV10-2 with TRBJ2-7, with D tentatively TRBD1 or TRBD2 (5 bases each). Germline values: CDR1 WSHSY, CDR2 SAAADI. This CDR3 region has 12 residues. V lost 8 bases, J lost 3 bases, and 11 bases lay in between. CDR3: CASWGFIYEQYV. CDR3 coding DNA: TGCGCCAGCTGGGGGTTCATCTACGAGCAGTACGTC.

This clonotype was counted many times. The chain combines TRBV2 with TRBJ1-5; TRBD1 might be the D (5 bases). This CDR3 is built from 15 residues. CDR1 is SNHLY and CDR2 is FYNNEI in the germline V gene. Trimming cost V 2 bases and J 4 bases, with 12 bases left between them. The DNA for the CDR3 is TGTGCCAGCAGTGAAACCCAGGGTGGGAATCAGCCCCAGCATTTT. Translated: CASSETQGGNQPQHF.

This clonotype was counted ten times or more. The chain recombines TRBV10-3 with TRBJ2-2; tentatively, D is TRBD2 (5 bases). The CDR3 length is 13 residues. V was clipped by 7 bases and J by 2 bases, with 8 bases between them. Per the germline V gene, CDR1 is ENHRY and CDR2 is SYGVKD. CDR3 nucleotide sequence: TGTGCCATCACTAGCAGCAACACCGGGGAGCTGTTTTTT. Encoded protein: CAITSSNTGELFF.

This clonotype was seen ten or more times. The chain employs TRBV20-1 and TRBJ2-1, with 9 bases matching TRBD1. V dropped 5 bases and J dropped 6; count of bases not matched to a gene: 8. Germline V gene sequence: CDR1 DFQATT, CDR2 SNEGSKA (reference sequence). This CDR3 has 14 residues. The CDR3 DNA is TGCAGTGCTGCCGGGACAGGGAACCCCAATGAGCAGTTCTTC. It codes for CSAAGTGNPNEQFF.

This clonotype has at least ten counts. The J gene is TRBJ2-2, the V gene TRBV20-1, with D unclear. The CDR3 covers 15 residues. The germline gives CDR1 DFQATT, CDR2 SNEGSKA (reference sequence). Trimming left V 5 bases short and J 2 bases short, with 15 bases between. The CDR3 reads CSADPGGPNTGELFF. CDR3 bases: TGCAGTGCTGACCCCGGTGGTCCCAACACCGGGGAGCTGTTTTTT.

This clonotype was seen at least ten times. CDR3 sequence reads: CSVVPRRTEAFF. Written as DNA, the CDR3 is TGCAGCGTTGTACCCAGGAGGACTGAAGCTTTCTTT. V and J are TRBV29-1 and TRBJ1-1; D is unresolved. The CDR3 has 12 amino acids. Trimming removed 4 bases from V and 5 bases from J, with 11 bases in between. Germline loops: CDR1 SQVTM, CDR2 ANQGSEA.

This clonotype has just a few counts. Written as DNA, the CDR3 is TGTGCCAGCAGCCTGGTGGGCTCAACTGTCTACGAGCAGTACTTC. It is translated as CASSLVGSTVYEQYF. This rearrangement joins TRBV3-1 to TRBJ2-7; D is uncertain. Trimming shortened V by 4 bases and J by 3 bases, and 16 bases separated the two germline ends. The CDR3 totals 15 residues. The germline V gene encodes CDR1 LGHDT and CDR2 YNNKEL (reference sequence).

This clonotype was seen at least ten times. The chain is built from TRBV29-1 and TRBJ2-3; the D is unclear. CDR3 size: 13 residues. Germline V gene sequence: CDR1 SQVTM, CDR2 ANQGSEA. V gave up 5 bases and J gave up 0 bases, with 9 bases separating them. CDR3 sequence: CSVLRASTDTQYF. Here the CDR3 DNA reads TGCAGCGTTTTGCGAGCGAGCACAGATACGCAGTATTTT.

This sequence joins TRBV7-9 and TRBJ1-1; a possible D gene is TRBD1 (5 bases). The V end was cut by 3 bases, the J end by 4 bases, with 18 bases between. Per germline, CDR1 SEHNR and CDR2 FQNEAQ (reference sequence). CDR3 length: 16 residues. CDR3 sequence reads: CASSFWGLGGSTEAFF. In DNA, the CDR3 is TGTGCCAGCAGCTTTTGGGGCCTCGGGGGTAGCACTGAAGCTTTCTTT.

This clonotype was found a few times. V and J are TRBV4-3 and TRBJ2-1; D is ambiguous. The V gene's germline CDR1 is LGHNA and CDR2 YSLEER. The CDR3 extends over 15 amino acids. V was cut by 0 bases and J by 0 bases, with 6 bases left in between. In nucleotides, the CDR3 is TGCGCCAGCAGCCAAGACGTCAGCTCCTACAATGAGCAGTTCTTC. Translated, it gives CASSQDVSSYNEQFF.

There are many counts of this clonotype. V usage is TRBV24-1 and J usage is TRBJ2-1; 9 bases map to TRBD2. The CDR3 covers 16 residues. Germline V gene sequence: CDR1 KGHDR, CDR2 SFDVKD. V lost 6 bases and J lost 5; bases outside the gene matches: 10. Here the CDR3 reads CATSPGAGGPNNEQFF. CDR3 bases: TGTGCCACCAGTCCTGGTGCGGGAGGGCCTAACAATGAGCAGTTCTTC.

The chain combines TRBV18 with TRBJ2-1; D is undetermined. This CDR3 spans 12 amino acids. Germline V gene sequence: CDR1 KGHSH, CDR2 LQKENI. Trimming stripped 4 bases from V and 9 bases from J, with 10 bases between. For the CDR3, the DNA is TGTGCCAGCTCACGGACGCGCGTTGAGCAGTTCTTC. Amino acid sequence: CASSRTRVEQFF.

This clonotype was detected a few times. The chain combines TRBV6-6 with TRBJ2-3; D is unresolved. The CDR3 runs to 13 residues. Germline V lookup: CDR1 MNHNY, CDR2 SVGAGI (reference sequence). V shed 6 bases and J shed 0 bases, with 7 bases lying between them. DNA of the CDR3: TGTGCCAGCAGGATTGCTAGCACAGATACGCAGTATTTT. Translating it yields CASRIASTDTQYF.

This clonotype showed up just a few times. The genes are TRBV12-3 or TRBV12-4 and TRBJ1-5, with 8 nucleotides matching TRBD1. The ends lost 4 bases at V and 2 bases at J; junction bases unmatched: 4. The CDR3 spans 15 residues. This CDR3 is CASSSVTGGNQPQHF. The CDR3 DNA reads TGTGCCAGCAGTTCTGTGACAGGGGGCAATCAGCCCCAGCATTTT.

In its sample, this clonotype was seen many times. The rearrangement uses TRBV27 and TRBJ2-1; 12 bases fit TRBD2. The CDR3 runs 20 residues. With V trimmed by 5 bases and J by 6 bases, 20 bases remained unmatched. The V gene's germline CDR1 is MNHEY and CDR2 SMNVEV (reference sequence). This chain's CDR3 is CASSPRTREKLAGGSNEQFF. CDR3 nucleotides: TGTGCCAGCAGTCCGAGAACTAGGGAAAAACTAGCGGGAGGATCCAATGAGCAGTTCTTC.